A selection of T cell receptor beta chains follows, all from one sample in a study of breast tumors, draining lymph nodes, adjacent tissues. TCRdb re-derived calls from the multiplex PCR reads in MiXCR, one entry per CDR3 protein. The table shows approximately 150,000 distinct CDR3 sequences, with around 35% occurring only once. Input material: axillary lymph node tissue. These receptors were collected from a female donor with breast cancer. Some clones in this sample may be carry-over from other donors' samples. CDR3s include the opening cysteine and the closing phenylalanine or tryptophan. D genes are given only for firm matches. Only part of the rows carry a size: once, few, many, or a class if the clone is expanded.

v_call	j_call	clone_size	d_call	cdr3_nt	cdr3_aa
TRBV20-1	TRBJ2-2	once	.	TGCAGTGCTAAGAGGGGCACGAGCGCCGGGGAGCTGTTTTTT	CSAKRGTSAGELFF
TRBV4-2	TRBJ2-5	.	.	TGTGCCAGCAGCCAAGGGGTAGCATACTGGGGAGAGACCCAGTACTTC	CASSQGVAYWGETQYF
TRBV3-1	TRBJ1-4	many	TRBD1	TGTGCCAGCAGCCCTCAACCCGGGACAGGGGGTGAAAAACTGTTTTTT	CASSPQPGTGGEKLFF
TRBV12-5	TRBJ2-2	.	.	TGTGCTACCGAGGACCTAACCAACACCGGGGAGCTGTTTTTT	CATEDLTNTGELFF
TRBV29-1	TRBJ1-3	many	TRBD1	TGCAGCGTGGGGGGGGACAGGGTCGGAAACACCATATATTTT	CSVGGDRVGNTIYF
TRBV29-1	TRBJ2-7	.	.	TGCAGCGCGGCCGAGGGTCTGACCTACGGGCAGTACTTC	CSAAEGLTYGQYF
TRBV5-6	TRBJ2-5	.	TRBD1	TGTGCCAGCAGCCCTGACAGGGGAGGTACCCAAGAGACCCAGTACTTC	CASSPDRGGTQETQYF
TRBV15	TRBJ2-5	many	TRBD2	TGTGCCACCAGAACTGTTCGACTAGCGGAGTACCAAGAGACCCAGTACTTC	CATRTVRLAEYQETQYF
TRBV2	TRBJ2-3	.	TRBD2	TGTGCCAGCAGAGCCTGGGGACTAGCGGGAGCGGATACGCAGTATTTT	CASRAWGLAGADTQYF
TRBV7-9	TRBJ1-2	many	.	TGTGCCAGCAGCTTAACGGGGGACGTCTATGGCTACACCTTC	CASSLTGDVYGYTF
TRBV27	TRBJ2-2	many	TRBD2	TGTGCCAGCAGTTTACCCTCTAGCGGGGGGGCAGTCGGGGAGCTGTTTTTT	CASSLPSSGGAVGELFF
TRBV6-1	TRBJ2-7	many	TRBD1	TGTGCCAGCCTAGAGGGGCAGGGGGCGACCTACGAGCAGTACTTC	CASLEGQGATYEQYF
TRBV25-1	TRBJ2-5	.	TRBD1	TGTGCCAGCAGCAGGGGAGACAGGGCCCAAGAGACCCAGTACTTC	CASSRGDRAQETQYF
TRBV20-1	TRBJ2-1	.	TRBD1	TGCAGTGCTAGAGATCCCCAGGGGGCGGCACCGCAGTTCTTC	CSARDPQGAAPQFF
TRBV6-5	TRBJ1-5	.	.	TGTGCCAGCAACCAAAAAGTTACCAACCCTTCGGGTCAGCCCCAGCATTTT	CASNQKVTNPSGQPQHF